This T cell receptor beta chain was recovered during a study of blood T cell repertoires in COVID-19. Turning to the study itself: The United States, Italy and Spain provided the acute and convalescent COVID-19 samples. PBMCs, B-cell-depleted T cells, or T cells provided the cDNA or gDNA that made up the material.

The CDR3 covers 12 residues. The germline V gene has CDR1 SQVTM and CDR2 ANQGSEA. The ends were cut back, 7 bases at V and 4 bases at J, with 13 bases in the middle. Original data processing: The authors estimated nucleated cell counts from reference gene primer amplification. Produced via immunoSEQ multiplex PCR; TCRdb's table is partial and in-frame only. The V and J calls and clone size come from that table; D and trimming were worked out from the DNA. This table has about 530,000 clones, roughly nine tenths appearing once. The sample consisted of peripheral blood. This TCR was sampled from a woman between 45 and 60 years old with COVID-19, enrolled during active disease. V is TRBV29-1 and J is TRBJ1-2; D perhaps matches TRBD1 (5 bases). CDR3 DNA: TGCAGCGACAATCCCAGGGTCTATGGCTACACCTTC. Translation: CSDNPRVYGYTF. The full variable domain, its missing parts supplied by reference TRBV29-1 and TRBJ1-2, is SAVISQKPSRDICQRGTSLTIQCQVDSQVTMMFWYRQQPGQSLTLIATANQGSEATYESGFVIDKFPISRPNLTFSTLTVSNMSPEDSSIYLCSDNPRVYGYTFGSGTRLTVV.